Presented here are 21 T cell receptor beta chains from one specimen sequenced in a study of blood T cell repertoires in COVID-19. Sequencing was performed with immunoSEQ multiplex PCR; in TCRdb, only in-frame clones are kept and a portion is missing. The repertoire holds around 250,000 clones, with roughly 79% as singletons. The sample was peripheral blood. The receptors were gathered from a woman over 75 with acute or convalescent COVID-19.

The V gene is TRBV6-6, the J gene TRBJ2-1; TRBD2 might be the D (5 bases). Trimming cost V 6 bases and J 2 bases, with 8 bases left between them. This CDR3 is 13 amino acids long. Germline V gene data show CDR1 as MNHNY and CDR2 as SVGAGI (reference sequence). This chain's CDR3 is CASRDGTYNEQFF. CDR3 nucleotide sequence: TGTGCCAGCAGGGACGGGACCTACAATGAGCAGTTCTTC.

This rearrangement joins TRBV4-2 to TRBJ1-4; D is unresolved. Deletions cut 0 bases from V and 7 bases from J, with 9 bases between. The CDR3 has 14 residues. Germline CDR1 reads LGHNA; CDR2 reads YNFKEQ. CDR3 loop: CASSQDSRGEKLFF. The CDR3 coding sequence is TGTGCCAGCAGCCAAGATTCCCGCGGTGAAAAACTGTTTTTT.

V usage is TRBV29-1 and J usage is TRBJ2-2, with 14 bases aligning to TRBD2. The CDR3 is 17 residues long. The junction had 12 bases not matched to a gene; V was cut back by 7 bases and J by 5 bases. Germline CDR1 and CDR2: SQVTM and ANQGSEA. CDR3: CSAGTSGSVIGTGELFF. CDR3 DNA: TGCAGCGCTGGGACTAGCGGGAGTGTCATAGGTACCGGGGAGCTGTTTTTT.

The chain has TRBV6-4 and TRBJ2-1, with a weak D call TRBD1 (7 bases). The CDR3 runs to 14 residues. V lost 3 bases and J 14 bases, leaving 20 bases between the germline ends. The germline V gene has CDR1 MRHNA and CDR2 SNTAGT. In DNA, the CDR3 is TGTGCCAGCAGTGAGGACTCAGGGGGGTATAGTAAGTTCTTC. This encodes CASSEDSGGYSKFF.

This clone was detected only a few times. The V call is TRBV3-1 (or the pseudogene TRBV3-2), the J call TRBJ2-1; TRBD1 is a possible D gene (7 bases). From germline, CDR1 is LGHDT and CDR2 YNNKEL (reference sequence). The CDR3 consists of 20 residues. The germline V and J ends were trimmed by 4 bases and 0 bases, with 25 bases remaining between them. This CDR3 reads CASSPVGGGGPSSSYNEQFF. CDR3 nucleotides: TGTGCCAGCAGCCCAGTAGGCGGAGGGGGCCCATCGAGCTCCTACAATGAGCAGTTCTTC.

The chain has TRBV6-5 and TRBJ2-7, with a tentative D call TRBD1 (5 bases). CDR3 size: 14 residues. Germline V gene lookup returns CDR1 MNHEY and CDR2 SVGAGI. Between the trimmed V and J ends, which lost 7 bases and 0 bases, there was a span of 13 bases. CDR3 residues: CASKRGSSSYEQYF. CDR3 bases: TGTGCCAGCAAAAGGGGCAGCAGCTCCTACGAGCAGTACTTC.

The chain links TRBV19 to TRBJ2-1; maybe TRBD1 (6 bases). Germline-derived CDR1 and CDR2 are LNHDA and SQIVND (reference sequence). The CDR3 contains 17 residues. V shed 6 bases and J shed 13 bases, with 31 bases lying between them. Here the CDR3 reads CASSPRGGSDPTMRQFF. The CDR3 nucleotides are TGTGCCAGTAGCCCCAGGGGCGGCTCAGATCCTACAATGAGACAGTTCTTC.

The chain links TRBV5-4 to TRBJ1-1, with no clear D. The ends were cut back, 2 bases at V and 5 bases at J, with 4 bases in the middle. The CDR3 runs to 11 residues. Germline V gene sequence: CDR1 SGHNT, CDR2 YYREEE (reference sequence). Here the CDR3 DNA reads TGTGCCAGCAGCTTTAATACTGAAGCTTTCTTT. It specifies CASSFNTEAFF.

CDR3 DNA sequence: TGTGCCAGCAGTATGACAGGCCCCAGGGAGCCCCAGCATTTT. It specifies CASSMTGPREPQHF. The genes are TRBV6-5 and TRBJ1-5, with a tentative D call TRBD1 (6 bases). The CDR3 totals 14 residues. V was shortened by 5 bases and J by 8 bases, with 16 bases between the two germline ends. The germline V gene has CDR1 MNHEY and CDR2 SVGAGI.

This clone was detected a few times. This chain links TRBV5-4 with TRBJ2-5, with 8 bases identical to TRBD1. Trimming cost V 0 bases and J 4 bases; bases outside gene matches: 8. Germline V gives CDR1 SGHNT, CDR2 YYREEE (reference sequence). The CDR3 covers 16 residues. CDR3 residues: CASSLAEQGGGETQYF. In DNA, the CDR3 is TGTGCCAGCAGCTTGGCAGAACAGGGGGGCGGAGAGACCCAGTACTTC.

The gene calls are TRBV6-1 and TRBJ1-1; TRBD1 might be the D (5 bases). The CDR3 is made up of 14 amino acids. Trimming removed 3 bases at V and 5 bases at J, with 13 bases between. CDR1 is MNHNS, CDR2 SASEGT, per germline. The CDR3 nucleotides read TGTGCCAGCAGTGACCTTTTGGGGCGAACTGAAGCTTTCTTT. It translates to CASSDLLGRTEAFF.

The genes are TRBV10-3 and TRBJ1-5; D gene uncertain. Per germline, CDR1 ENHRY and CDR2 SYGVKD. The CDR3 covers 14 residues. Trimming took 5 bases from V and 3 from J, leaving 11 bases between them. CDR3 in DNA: TGTGCCATCAGTTCGGACGGACTCAATCAGCCCCAGCATTTT. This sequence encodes CAISSDGLNQPQHF.

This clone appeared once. CDR3 coding DNA: TGTGCCAGCTCATCACAGGGAGGCAATCAGCCCCAGCATTTT. It is translated as CASSSQGGNQPQHF. The chain employs TRBV18 and TRBJ1-5; D perhaps matches TRBD1 (6 bases). Germline V gene lookup returns CDR1 KGHSH and CDR2 LQKENI. This CDR3 spans 14 amino acids. With 5 bases removed from V and 2 bases from J, the gap between germline ends came to 10 bases.

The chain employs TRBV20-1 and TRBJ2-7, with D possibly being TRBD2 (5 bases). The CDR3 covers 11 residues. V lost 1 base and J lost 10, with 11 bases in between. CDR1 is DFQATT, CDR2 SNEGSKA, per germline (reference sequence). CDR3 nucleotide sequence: TGCAGTGCTAGAGGCGAGGGCCCCCAGTACTTC. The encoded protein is CSARGEGPQYF.

CDR3 sequence reads: CASSQDVGGSYNEQFF. CDR3 bases: TGCGCCAGCAGCCAAGACGTCGGGGGCTCCTACAATGAGCAGTTCTTC. The rearrangement joins TRBV4-3 to TRBJ2-1; D might be TRBD2 (6 bases). Trimming took 0 bases from V and 0 from J, leaving 9 bases between them. Germline lookup yields CDR1 LGHNA and CDR2 YSLEER. The CDR3 spans 16 residues.

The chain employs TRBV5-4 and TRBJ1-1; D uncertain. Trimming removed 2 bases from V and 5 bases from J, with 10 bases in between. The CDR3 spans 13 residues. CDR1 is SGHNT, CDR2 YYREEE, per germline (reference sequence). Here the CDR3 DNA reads TGTGCCAGCAGCTTACAGACGGGGACTGAAGCTTTCTTT. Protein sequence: CASSLQTGTEAFF.

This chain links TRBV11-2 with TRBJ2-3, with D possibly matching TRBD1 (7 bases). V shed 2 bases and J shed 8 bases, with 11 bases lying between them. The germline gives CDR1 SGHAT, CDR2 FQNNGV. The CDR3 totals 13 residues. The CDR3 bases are TGTGCCAGCAGCTTACAGGGGGGTAGTACGCAGTATTTT. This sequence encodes CASSLQGGSTQYF. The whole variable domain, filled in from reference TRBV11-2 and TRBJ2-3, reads EAGVAQSPRYKIIEKRQSVAFWCNPISGHATLYWYQQILGQGPKLLIQFQNNGVVDDSQLPKDRFSAERLKGVDSTLKIQPAKLEDSAVYLCASSLQGGSTQYFGPGTRLTVL.

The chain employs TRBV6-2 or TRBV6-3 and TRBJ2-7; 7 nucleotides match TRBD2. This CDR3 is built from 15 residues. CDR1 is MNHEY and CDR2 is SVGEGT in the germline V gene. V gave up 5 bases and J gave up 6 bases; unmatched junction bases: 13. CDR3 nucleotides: TGTGCCAGCAGTAGCCCCCAGCGGGAATATCGCGAGCAGTACTTC. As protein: CASSSPQREYREQYF.

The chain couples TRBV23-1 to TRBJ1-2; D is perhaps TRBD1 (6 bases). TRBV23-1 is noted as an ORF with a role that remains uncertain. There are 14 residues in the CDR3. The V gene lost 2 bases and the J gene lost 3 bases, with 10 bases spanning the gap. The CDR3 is CASSQPTGHYGYTF. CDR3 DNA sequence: TGCGCCAGCAGTCAACCTACAGGGCACTATGGCTACACCTTC.

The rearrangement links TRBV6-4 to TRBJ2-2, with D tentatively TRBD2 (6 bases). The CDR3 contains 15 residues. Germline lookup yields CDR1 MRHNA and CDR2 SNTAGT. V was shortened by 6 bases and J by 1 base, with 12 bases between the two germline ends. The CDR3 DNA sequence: TGTGCCAGCAGCCGGGACTTCCTGAACACCGGGGAGCTGTTTTTT. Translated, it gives CASSRDFLNTGELFF.

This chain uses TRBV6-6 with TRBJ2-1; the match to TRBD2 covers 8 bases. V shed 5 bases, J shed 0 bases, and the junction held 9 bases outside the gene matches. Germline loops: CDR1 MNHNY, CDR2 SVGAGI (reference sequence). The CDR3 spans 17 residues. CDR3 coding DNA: TGTGCCAGCAGTCCGGGACTAGGGGTCCGCTCCTACAATGAGCAGTTCTTC. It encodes CASSPGLGVRSYNEQFF.